Following are 18 T cell receptor beta chains from one sample sequenced in a study of T cell repertoires in cytomegalovirus infection. MiXCR, applied by TCRdb to the reads, yields one record per CDR3 protein. The sample records about 280,000 distinct CDR3 sequences, 20% to 25% being singletons. Their specific antigens are unknown. The sample here was cultured PBMCs, taken from culture after CMV antigen stimulation. These receptors all come from a human donor in good health (CMV status not recorded). Some clones in this sample may be carry-over from other donors' samples.

The chain joins TRBV20-1 to TRBJ1-5, with D perhaps TRBD1 (6 bases). The ends were cut back, 0 bases at V and 7 bases at J, with 16 bases in the middle. CDR1 is DFQATT and CDR2 is SNEGSKA in the germline V gene (reference sequence). The CDR3 is 15 residues long. Written as DNA, the CDR3 is TGCAGTGCTAGAGATCGCCAGGGGACGTGGCAGCCCCAGCATTTT. It specifies CSARDRQGTWQPQHF.

V usage is TRBV19 and J usage is TRBJ2-1; 11 nucleotides align to TRBD2. The CDR3 covers 17 residues. Germline V gene data show CDR1 as LNHDA and CDR2 as SQIVND (reference sequence). Trimming took 5 bases from V and 0 from J; bases not matched to a gene: 6. CDR3 nucleotides: TGTGCCAGTAGTGAACTAGCGGGAGTAGGCTCCTACAATGAGCAGTTCTTC. Translation: CASSELAGVGSYNEQFF.

The chain joins TRBV20-1 to TRBJ1-2, with 7 nucleotides matching TRBD1. The junction had 17 bases not matched to a gene; V was cut back by 4 bases and J by 3 bases. Per germline, CDR1 DFQATT and CDR2 SNEGSKA (reference sequence). The CDR3 contains 17 residues. The DNA for the CDR3 is TGCAGTGCTAAGGGGTCCCATAGGACACAGGGGTACTATGGCTACACCTTC. This codes for CSAKGSHRTQGYYGYTF.

The rearrangement uses TRBV9 and TRBJ2-3; 11 bases fit TRBD2. CDR3 length: 18 residues. Germline CDR1 reads SGDLS; CDR2 reads YYNGEE. After removal of 4 bases from V and 0 bases from J, the junction contained 10 bases not matched to a gene. CDR3 in amino acids: CASSPQVAGGPSTDTQYF. The CDR3 DNA follows: TGTGCCAGCAGCCCCCAGGTAGCGGGAGGGCCTAGCACAGATACGCAGTATTTT.

The chain links TRBV28 to TRBJ2-7; D ambiguous. Trimming took off 5 bases at V and 3 bases at J, with 5 bases between the two ends. This CDR3 comprises 11 residues. In germline, CDR1 is MDHEN, CDR2 SYDVKM. CDR3 bases: TGTGCCAGCAGTCAAAACTACGAGCAGTACTTC. It encodes CASSQNYEQYF. Drawing the rest from reference TRBV28 and TRBJ2-7, the complete variable domain is DVKVTQSSRYLVKRTGEKVFLECVQDMDHENMFWYRQDPGLGLRLIYFSYDVKMKEKGDIPEGYSVSREKKERFSLILESASTNQTSMYLCASSQNYEQYFGPGTRLTVT.

The chain has TRBV19 and TRBJ2-4, with 10 positions matching TRBD2. CDR1 and CDR2 from the germline V gene are LNHDA and SQIVND (reference sequence). The J segment lost 6 bases and the V segment lost 5 bases, leaving 16 bases of the junction unmatched. The CDR3 totals 18 residues. DNA for the CDR3: TGTGCCAGTAGTCTTGGCGGTCTAGCGGGAGACGGCTCAAACATTCAGTACTTC. Protein product: CASSLGGLAGDGSNIQYF.

At least ten counts were recorded for this clonotype. The J gene is TRBJ1-2, the V gene TRBV7-2, with unresolved D. Germline V gene lookup returns CDR1 SGHTA and CDR2 FQGNSA. The V gene lost 4 bases and the J gene lost 4 bases, with 13 bases spanning the gap. The CDR3 totals 14 residues. The CDR3 here is CASSSGSSPYGYTF. In DNA form, the CDR3 reads TGTGCCAGCAGCTCTGGCTCAAGTCCCTATGGCTACACCTTC.

This clonotype was counted between two and nine times. V and J are TRBV15 and TRBJ2-2; D ambiguous. CDR1 and CDR2 from the germline V gene are LNHNV and YYDKDF (reference sequence). V gave up 0 bases and J gave up 0 bases, with 11 bases separating them. CDR3 length: 17 amino acids. The CDR3 loop is CATSREYPQTNTGELFF. The CDR3 DNA sequence: TGTGCCACCAGCAGAGAGTATCCACAAACGAACACCGGGGAGCTGTTTTTT.

Many counts were recorded for this clonotype. This chain uses TRBV6-1 with TRBJ2-3; D uncertain. This CDR3 region has 13 residues. V dropped 7 bases and J dropped 0 bases, with 8 bases sitting between them. CDR1 is MNHNS, CDR2 SASEGT, per germline. The CDR3 protein is CASTDTSTDTQYF. In DNA, the CDR3 is TGTGCCAGCACCGACACTAGCACAGATACGCAGTATTTT.

In its sample, this clonotype was seen many times. The chain recombines TRBV7-9 with TRBJ2-3; D is ambiguous. The CDR3 length is 13 residues. Deletions cut 0 bases from V and 5 bases from J, with 6 bases between. Germline V CDR1 and CDR2: SEHNR, FQNEAQ (reference sequence). CDR3 in amino acids: CASSLAILDTQYF. CDR3 nucleotides: TGTGCCAGCAGCTTAGCGATTTTAGATACGCAGTATTTT.

The rearrangement uses TRBV6-2 or TRBV6-3 and TRBJ1-5; 7 nucleotides agree with TRBD1. CDR1 is MNHEY, CDR2 SVGEGT, per germline. V gave up 6 bases and J gave up 6 bases; unmatched junction bases: 8. There are 14 residues in the CDR3. The DNA for the CDR3 is TGTGCCAGCAGACAACAGGGGAGGGGTCAGCCCCAGCATTTT. It specifies CASRQQGRGQPQHF.

The chain recombines TRBV27 with TRBJ2-3; D is uncertain. Trimming removed 3 bases from V and 4 bases from J, with 17 bases in between. This CDR3 is 16 amino acids long. The germline gives CDR1 MNHEY, CDR2 SMNVEV (reference sequence). CDR3 residues: CASSLRLVTLPDTQYF. CDR3 DNA: TGTGCCAGCAGTTTGAGGCTAGTAACTCTCCCAGATACGCAGTATTTT.

The V and J genes are TRBV6-5 and TRBJ2-5, with TRBD1 matching 11 bases. CDR1 and CDR2 from the germline V gene are MNHEY and SVGAGI. The V segment lost 0 bases and the J segment 4 bases; nucleotides outside the gene matches: 7. This CDR3 is built from 17 residues. CDR3 DNA sequence: TGTGCCAGCAGTTACTCGAGTGGGACAGGGGGACGAGAGACCCAGTACTTC. Its translation is CASSYSSGTGGRETQYF.

V usage is TRBV28 and J usage is TRBJ1-1; D is uncertain. Germline CDR1 reads MDHEN; CDR2 reads SYDVKM. The V gene lost 1 base and the J gene lost 0 bases, with 6 bases spanning the gap. The CDR3 has 14 amino acids. CDR3 sequence (DNA): TGTGCCAGCAGTTTATTATCCATGAACACTGAAGCTTTCTTT. Residues: CASSLLSMNTEAFF.

This clonotype occurred once. The rearrangement joins TRBV15 to TRBJ2-5; 11 nucleotides align to TRBD1. V was clipped by 8 bases and J by 2 bases; unmatched bases: 4. Germline V gives CDR1 LNHNV, CDR2 YYDKDF (reference sequence). The CDR3 is 14 residues long. CDR3 bases: TGTGCCACCGGAAGGGACAGGGGGCAAGAGACCCAGTACTTC. Translating gives CATGRDRGQETQYF.

The gene calls are TRBV3-1 and TRBJ2-1, with 9 bases identical to TRBD1. The J segment lost 7 bases and the V segment lost 2 bases, leaving 9 bases of the junction unmatched. The germline V gene has CDR1 LGHDT and CDR2 YNNKEL (reference sequence). The CDR3 has 16 amino acids. The CDR3 protein is CASSQLGSDRGNEQFF. DNA for the CDR3: TGTGCCAGCAGCCAATTAGGGTCGGACAGGGGTAATGAGCAGTTCTTC.

This clonotype was found many times. The chain combines TRBV7-8 with TRBJ2-1; perhaps TRBD1 as D (6 bases). V lost 2 bases to trimming and J lost 6 bases, with 29 bases between them. CDR1 is SGHVS, CDR2 FQNEAQ, per germline. The CDR3 is 20 residues long. The CDR3 spells CASSLPPGELRDPLLNEQFF. The CDR3 coding sequence is TGTGCCAGCAGCTTACCACCAGGGGAGCTCCGGGACCCCCTCCTCAATGAGCAGTTCTTC.

V gene TRBV5-1 combines with J gene TRBJ2-3, with D perhaps TRBD1 (6 bases). V dropped 2 bases and J dropped 3 bases, with 13 bases sitting between them. The length of the CDR3 is 15 residues. The V gene's germline CDR1 is SGHRS and CDR2 YFSETQ. CDR3 sequence reads: CASSFVGTWTDTQYF. DNA of the CDR3: TGCGCCAGCAGCTTCGTCGGGACATGGACAGATACGCAGTATTTT.